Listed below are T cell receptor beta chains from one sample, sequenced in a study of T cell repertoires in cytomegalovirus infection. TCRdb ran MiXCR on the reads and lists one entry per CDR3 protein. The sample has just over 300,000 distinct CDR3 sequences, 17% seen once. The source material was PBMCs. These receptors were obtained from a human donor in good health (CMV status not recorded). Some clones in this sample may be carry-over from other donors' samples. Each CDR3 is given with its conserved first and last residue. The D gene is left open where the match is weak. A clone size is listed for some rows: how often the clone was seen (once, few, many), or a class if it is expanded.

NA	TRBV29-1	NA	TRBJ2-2	TGCAGCGCTACCTTAGCCCTGGACGGAACCGGGGAGCTGTTTTTT	CSATLALDGTGELFF
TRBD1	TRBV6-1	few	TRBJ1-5	TGTGCCAGCAGTAGGACAGGGGGTAACCCGGTGGGCAATCAGCCCCAGCATTTT	CASSRTGGNPVGNQPQHF
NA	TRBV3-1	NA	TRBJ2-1	TGTGCCAGCAGCCAAAAGGGAACAGGTGAGCAGTTCTTC	CASSQKGTGEQFF
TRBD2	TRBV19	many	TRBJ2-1	TGTGCCAGTAGTATTGGGCGGCTAGCGGGCCGTAGCTCCTACAATGAGCAGTTCTTC	CASSIGRLAGRSSYNEQFF
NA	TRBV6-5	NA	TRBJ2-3	TGTGCCAGCAGTTACTCGTTTAACTCAGGCACAGATACGCAGTATTTT	CASSYSFNSGTDTQYF
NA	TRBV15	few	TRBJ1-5	TGTGCCACCAGCAGAGTCGACAGGTCTAGCAATCAGCCCCAGCATTTT	CATSRVDRSSNQPQHF
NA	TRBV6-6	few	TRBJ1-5	TGTGCCAGCAGTTCCGACTCAGTCAAAGGTCAGCCCCAGCATTTT	CASSSDSVKGQPQHF
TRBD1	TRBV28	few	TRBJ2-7	TGTGCCAGCAGTTTCGCGCAGGGGGCTTCCTACGAGCAGTACTTC	CASSFAQGASYEQYF
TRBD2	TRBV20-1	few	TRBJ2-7	TGCAGTGCCAACCAGCGGGGGGTATACTCCTACGAGCAGTACTTC	CSANQRGVYSYEQYF
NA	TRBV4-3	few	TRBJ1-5	TGCGCCAGCAGCCAAGGGATTCCTAGCAATCAGCCCCAGCATTTT	CASSQGIPSNQPQHF
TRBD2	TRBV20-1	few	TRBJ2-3	TGCAGTGCTAGACTGGGACTAGCGGGGGGGCAGGTGGCAGATACGCAGTATTTT	CSARLGLAGGQVADTQYF
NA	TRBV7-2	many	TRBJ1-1	TGTGCCAGCAGCTTTCAGGGATCTATGAACACTGAAGCTTTCTTT	CASSFQGSMNTEAFF
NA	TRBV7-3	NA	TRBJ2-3	TGTGCCAGCAGCTTAACATTAAGCACAGATACGCAGTATTTT	CASSLTLSTDTQYF
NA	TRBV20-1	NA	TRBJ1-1	TGCAGTGCTAGAGATAGGGTAGGTGGGCAGAGACTTGAAGCTTTCTTT	CSARDRVGGQRLEAFF
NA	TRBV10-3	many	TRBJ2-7	TGTGCCATCAGAGGCGCGGGTTACGAGCAGTACTTC	CAIRGAGYEQYF
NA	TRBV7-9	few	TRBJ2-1	TGTGCCAGCAGCCCTCATGGGGGGCCCTCCTACAATGAGCAGTTCTTC	CASSPHGGPSYNEQFF
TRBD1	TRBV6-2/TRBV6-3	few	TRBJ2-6	TGTGCCAGCAGGCCCGACAGGGGGTTCGCTGGGGCCAACGTCCTGACTTTC	CASRPDRGFAGANVLTF
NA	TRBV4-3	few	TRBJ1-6	TGCGCCAGCAGCCAAGTAGCGACGCCGAGGTCACCCCTCCACTTT	CASSQVATPRSPLHF
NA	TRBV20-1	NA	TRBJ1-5	TGCAGTGCTGAACGTAGTGGGGGCGTTGGGCAGCCCCAGCATTTT	CSAERSGGVGQPQHF
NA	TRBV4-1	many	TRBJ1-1	TGTGCCAGCAGCCAAGGAGTGAACACTGAAGCTTTCTTT	CASSQGVNTEAFF
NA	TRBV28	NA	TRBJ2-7	TGTGCCAGCAGTTTCCGGCCGAGATCCCTCGAGCAGTACTTC	CASSFRPRSLEQYF
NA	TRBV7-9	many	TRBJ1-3	TGTGCCAGCAGTCCAACAGGGTCCCCTGGAAACACCATATATTTT	CASSPTGSPGNTIYF
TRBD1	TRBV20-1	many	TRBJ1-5	TGCAGTGCTACGGGGACAGGGGGCGGGGGCAATCAGCCCCAGCATTTT	CSATGTGGGGNQPQHF
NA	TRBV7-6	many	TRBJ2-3	TGTGCCAGCAGCTTAGGGGGGGACACAGATACGCAGTATTTT	CASSLGGDTDTQYF
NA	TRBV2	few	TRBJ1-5	TGTGCCAGCAGCGGCGCTAATAGCAATCAGCCCCAGCATTTT	CASSGANSNQPQHF